Sequencing of this T cell receptor beta chain was carried out in a study of shared clonotypes between healthy human individuals. At the level of the study: Donor composition was a couple of women and three men, aged 18 to 49. The plates for each donor numbered three CD4 naive, three CD4 memory, two CD8 naive and one CD8 memory. Overall study results and limits: Estimated richness was generally greater in naive than memory subsets.

To note about this clone: What it recognizes is unknown.

Replicate PCRs run on sorted subsets employed approximately 0.2 ug DNA, approximately 30,000 T cell genomes. Produced via immunoSEQ multiplex PCR; TCRdb's table is partial and in-frame only. Altogether 2 million to 2.5 million clones are present, 90% to 95% being singletons, with the ten largest covering 1.7%. Naive CD8 cells lacked CD45RO, underwent positive selection for CCR7 and left out terminally differentiated effector memory CD45RA+ cells. The V gene's germline CDR1 is SGHDT and CDR2 YYEEEE. This CDR3 spans 13 amino acids. V lost 8 bases to trimming and J lost 2 bases; unmatched junction nucleotides: 3.

Sequenced: naive CD8+ T cells from PBMCs. The rearrangement uses TRBV5-6 and TRBJ1-1; 10 nucleotides line up with TRBD1. This TCR came from a man between 18 and 29 years old in good health. Some clones in this sample may be carry-over from other donors' samples. The CDR3 loop is CASRQGANTEAFF. CDR3 coding DNA: TGTGCCAGTAGACAGGGGGCTAACACTGAAGCTTTCTTT.